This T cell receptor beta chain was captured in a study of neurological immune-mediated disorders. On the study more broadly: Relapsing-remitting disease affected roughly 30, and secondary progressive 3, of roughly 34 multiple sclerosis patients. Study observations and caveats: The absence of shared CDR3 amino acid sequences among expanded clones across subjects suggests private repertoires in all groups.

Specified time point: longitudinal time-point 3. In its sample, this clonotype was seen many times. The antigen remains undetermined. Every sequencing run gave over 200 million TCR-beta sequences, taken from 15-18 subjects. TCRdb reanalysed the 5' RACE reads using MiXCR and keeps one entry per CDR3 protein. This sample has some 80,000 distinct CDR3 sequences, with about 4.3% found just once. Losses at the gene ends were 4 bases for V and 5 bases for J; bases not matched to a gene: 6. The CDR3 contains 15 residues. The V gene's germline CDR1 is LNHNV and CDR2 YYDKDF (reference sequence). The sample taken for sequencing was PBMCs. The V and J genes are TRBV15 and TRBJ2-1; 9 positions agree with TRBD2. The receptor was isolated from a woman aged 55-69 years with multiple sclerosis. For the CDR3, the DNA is TGTGCCACCAGCAAGGCGGGGGGGCCAGACAATGAGCAGTTCTTC. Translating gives CATSKAGGPDNEQFF.